This T cell receptor beta chain is drawn from a study of T and B cells in COVID-19 patients. Turning to the study itself: Peripheral blood came from COVID-19 patients with active infection or after recovery. Most recovered patients had mild to moderate COVID-19 treated as outpatients.

Each TRB amplification used roughly 220-550 ng of genomic DNA from blood. Study-wide results and limits: Of 2,331 TCR clusters found only in the recovered cohort, fewer than 35 had low generation probability.

Trimming stripped 4 bases from V and 6 bases from J, with 14 bases between. CDR1 is MNHEY, CDR2 SMNVEV, per germline (reference sequence). The CDR3 totals 14 residues. Within the sample, this clonotype is medium-sized. Its cognate antigen is unknown. BIOMED2 TRB-A/B primer pools were used in multiplex TRB PCR. TCRdb fed the multiplex PCR reads into MiXCR, producing one record per CDR3 protein. The top ten hold 4% to 5% of the sample, which has some 13,000 distinct CDR3 sequences, roughly 27% seen once. The source is a human donor who had recovered from COVID-19. The sample comprised blood. The chain uses TRBV27 and TRBJ2-3, with D perhaps matching TRBD1 (7 bases). The CDR3 DNA follows: TGTGCCAGCAGTTCACAGACAGGGAGGGATACGCAGTATTTT. It is translated as CASSSQTGRDTQYF.